These 19 T cell receptor beta chains originate from one sample sequenced in a study of cytotoxic CD8 clonotypes in ibrutinib-treated CLL. Measured with immunoSEQ multiplex PCR; TCRdb has only the in-frame clones, and not every one. The sample yields over 100,000 clones, approximately 85% seen once. The specimen was PBMCs, collected after 24 months of ibrutinib treatment. The receptors were gathered from a human donor with chronic lymphocytic leukemia.

The V gene is TRBV6-6, the J gene TRBJ2-7; 8 nucleotides line up with TRBD1. Germline lookup yields CDR1 MNHNY and CDR2 SVGAGI (reference sequence). V trimming: 2 bases; J trimming: 7 bases; junction bases outside the gene matches: 4. The length of the CDR3 is 13 residues. CDR3 nucleotides: TGTGCCAGCAGTTACACAGGGGGGTTTGAGCAGTACTTC. Protein sequence: CASSYTGGFEQYF.

The chain has TRBV5-1 and TRBJ2-6, with D unclear. Germline values: CDR1 SGHRS, CDR2 YFSETQ. V was shortened by 0 bases and J by 1 base, with 5 bases between the two germline ends. This CDR3 comprises 15 residues. The CDR3 sequence: CASSLVGSGANVLTF. CDR3 DNA: TGCGCCAGCAGCTTGGTTGGATCTGGGGCCAACGTCCTGACTTTC.

V is TRBV28 and J is TRBJ1-2; maybe TRBD1 (5 bases). Looked up from germline, CDR1 is MDHEN and CDR2 is SYDVKM. V lost 6 bases and J 2 bases, leaving 13 bases between the germline ends. The CDR3 consists of 14 residues. The CDR3 spells CASRSPGTNYGYTF. CDR3 DNA sequence: TGTGCCAGCAGGAGTCCCGGGACCAACTATGGCTACACCTTC.

The V gene is TRBV29-1, the J gene TRBJ2-2; tentative D call: TRBD2 (6 bases). The CDR3 length is 18 residues. From germline, CDR1 is SQVTM and CDR2 ANQGSEA. V was pared by 4 bases and J by 1 base, with 22 bases between. The CDR3 sequence is CSVGLRGGARGNTGELFF. The CDR3 bases are TGCAGCGTTGGCTTACGGGGCGGGGCTCGGGGGAACACCGGGGAGCTGTTTTTT.

The chain uses TRBV14 and TRBJ1-2; weak D call: TRBD1 (6 bases). The CDR3 totals 14 residues. In germline, CDR1 is SGHDN, CDR2 FVKESK. Between the trimmed V and J ends, which lost 4 bases and 4 bases, there was a span of 13 bases. The CDR3 loop is CASSLRTGIYGYTF. CDR3 nucleotide sequence: TGTGCCAGCAGCCTACGTACAGGGATCTATGGCTACACCTTC.

The count of this clone is one. The rearrangement uses TRBV20-1 and TRBJ1-1; 7 bases line up with TRBD1. The CDR3 spans 10 residues. The V gene's germline CDR1 is DFQATT and CDR2 SNEGSKA (reference sequence). Germline trimming cut 3 bases from V and 10 bases from J; bases unmatched to any gene: 2. The CDR3 region has the DNA TGCAGTGCTAGGACAGGGCCAGCTTTCTTT. Amino acids: CSARTGPAFF.

This clone appeared a single time. The J gene is TRBJ2-6, the V gene TRBV28; possible D gene TRBD1, 7 bases. V was trimmed by 8 bases and J by 1 base, leaving 15 bases between them. Germline-derived CDR1 and CDR2 are MDHEN and SYDVKM. The CDR3 has 16 residues. The CDR3 sequence: CASGGTDLSGANVLTF. CDR3 in DNA: TGTGCCAGCGGCGGGACAGACCTTTCTGGGGCCAACGTCCTGACTTTC.

This sequence joins TRBV11-3 and TRBJ2-2, with D uncertain. Trimming cost V 5 bases and J 7 bases, with 23 bases left between them. The CDR3 contains 17 residues. Germline CDR1 SGHNT, CDR2 YENEEA. The CDR3 region is CASSPSGLKKAHGELFF. Here the CDR3 DNA reads TGTGCCAGCAGCCCCTCCGGGCTCAAAAAGGCTCACGGGGAGCTGTTTTTT.

The V call is TRBV7-2, the J call TRBJ1-5; TRBD1 is a possible D gene (6 bases). This CDR3 is 15 amino acids long. The germline CDR1 and CDR2 sequences are SGHTA and FQGNSA. V dropped 2 bases and J dropped 5 bases, with 13 bases sitting between them. The CDR3 bases are TGTGCCAGCAGCTTACGGACCGGGGGCGATCAGCCCCAGCATTTT. This gives the protein CASSLRTGGDQPQHF.

The chain carries TRBV5-1 and TRBJ2-5, with 10 bases aligning to TRBD2. CDR3 size: 15 residues. The J segment lost 3 bases and the V segment lost 3 bases, leaving 5 bases of the junction unmatched. Germline values: CDR1 SGHRS, CDR2 YFSETQ. The DNA for the CDR3 is TGCGCCAGCAGCTACTGGACTAGCGGAAAAGAGACCCAGTACTTC. As protein: CASSYWTSGKETQYF.

The chain links TRBV4-2 to TRBJ2-7; possibly TRBD2 for D (5 bases). In germline, CDR1 is LGHNA, CDR2 YNFKEQ. Trimming cost V 0 bases and J 3 bases, with 9 bases left between them. This CDR3 has 14 amino acids. CDR3 nucleotide sequence: TGTGCCAGCAGCCAAGATAGCGACTACTACGAGCAGTACTTC. It yields the protein CASSQDSDYYEQYF.

The chain is built from TRBV4-2 and TRBJ2-4, with unresolved D. Germline V lookup: CDR1 LGHNA, CDR2 YNFKEQ. V lost 1 base to trimming and J lost 2 bases, with 18 bases between them. CDR3 length equals 18 residues. The CDR3: CASSQAGMGSDTKNIQYF. The CDR3 bases are TGTGCCAGCAGCCAAGCCGGAATGGGATCGGATACCAAAAACATTCAGTACTTC.

V is TRBV7-2 and J is TRBJ1-5; TRBD1 matches 7 bases. Trimming took 5 bases from V and 8 from J; bases not matched to a gene: 12. The length of the CDR3 is 15 residues. CDR1 is SGHTA and CDR2 is FQGNSA in the germline V gene. This CDR3 reads CASSQATGPNEPQHF. The CDR3 region has the DNA TGTGCCAGCAGCCAAGCGACAGGGCCTAATGAGCCCCAGCATTTT.

The V gene is TRBV27, the J gene TRBJ2-5; D not certain. Trimming stripped 4 bases from V and 7 bases from J, with 13 bases between. CDR3 size: 13 residues. Germline V gene sequence: CDR1 MNHEY, CDR2 SMNVEV (reference sequence). The CDR3 DNA reads as TGTGCCAGCAGTTCCCCAAATCTGGGGACCCAGTACTTC. It translates to CASSSPNLGTQYF.

For the CDR3, the DNA is TGTGCCAGCAGCTCAACCGGGGACAGTCTTGTCCATGGCTACACCTTC. It specifies CASSSTGDSLVHGYTF. The chain joins TRBV7-9 to TRBJ1-2; 7 bases match TRBD1. The CDR3 length is 16 residues. J gave up 6 bases and V 4 bases, and 14 bases lay outside the gene matches. Germline V CDR1 and CDR2: SEHNR, FQNEAQ (reference sequence).

The CDR3: CASSQGTSGGPGELFF. In DNA form, the CDR3 reads TGTGCCAGCAGCCAAGGGACTAGCGGGGGGCCCGGGGAGCTGTTTTTT. The rearrangement uses TRBV4-2 and TRBJ2-2; 14 bases align to TRBD2. The CDR3 is 16 residues long. Trimming cost V 1 base and J 6 bases; bases outside gene matches: 1. The germline V gene encodes CDR1 LGHNA and CDR2 YNFKEQ.

The V and J genes are TRBV6-1 and TRBJ1-4; D possibly corresponds to TRBD1 (5 bases). Trimming shortened V by 1 base and J by 0 bases, and 12 bases separated the two germline ends. From germline, CDR1 is MNHNS and CDR2 SASEGT. The CDR3 is 17 residues long. The CDR3 protein is CASSEGGGYATNEKLFF. The CDR3 DNA sequence: TGTGCCAGCAGTGAAGGGGGGGGGTATGCAACTAATGAAAAACTGTTTTTT.

The CDR3 protein is CASSLATGSYEQYF. CDR3 sequence (DNA): TGTGCCAGCAGCTTGGCCACAGGGTCCTACGAGCAGTACTTC. The chain links TRBV5-6 to TRBJ2-7; D is perhaps TRBD1 (6 bases). The CDR3 totals 14 residues. Trimming stripped 0 bases from V and 1 base from J, with 8 bases between. Germline assignment: CDR1 SGHDT and CDR2 YYEEEE.

The CDR3 DNA is TGTGCCAGCAGCTTCGGCCTAGCGGGGTTCACAGATACGCAGTATTTT. Amino acids: CASSFGLAGFTDTQYF. The V and J genes are TRBV5-4 and TRBJ2-3; TRBD2 matches 9 bases. Losses at the gene ends were 2 bases for V and 2 bases for J; bases not matched to a gene: 6. The CDR3 is 16 amino acids. The V gene's germline CDR1 is SGHNT and CDR2 YYREEE (reference sequence).